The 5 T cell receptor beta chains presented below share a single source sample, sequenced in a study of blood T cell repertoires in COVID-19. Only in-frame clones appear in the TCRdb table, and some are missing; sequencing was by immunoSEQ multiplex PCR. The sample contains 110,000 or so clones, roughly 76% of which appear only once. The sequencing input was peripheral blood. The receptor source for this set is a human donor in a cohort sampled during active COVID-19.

In DNA, the CDR3 is TGCGCCAGCAGCCAAGGTCGCGCTCTAGCGGGAGTTACCGGGGAGCTGTTTTTT. Its protein product is CASSQGRALAGVTGELFF. This rearrangement joins TRBV4-1 to TRBJ2-2; 10 positions agree with TRBD2. Trimming cost V 1 base and J 5 bases; bases outside gene matches: 10. The length of the CDR3 is 18 residues. CDR1 is MGHRA and CDR2 is YSYEKL in the germline V gene.

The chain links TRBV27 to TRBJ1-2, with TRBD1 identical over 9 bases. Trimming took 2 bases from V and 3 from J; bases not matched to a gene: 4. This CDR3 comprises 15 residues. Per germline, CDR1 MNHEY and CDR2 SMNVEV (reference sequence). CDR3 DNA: TGTGCCAGCAGTTTAGGGACAGGGTCTTACTATGGCTACACCTTC. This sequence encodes CASSLGTGSYYGYTF.

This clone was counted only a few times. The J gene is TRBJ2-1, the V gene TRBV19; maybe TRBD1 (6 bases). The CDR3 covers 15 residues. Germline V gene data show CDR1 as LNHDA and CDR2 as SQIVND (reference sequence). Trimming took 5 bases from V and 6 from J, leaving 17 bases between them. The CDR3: CASSDPGTTGNEQFF. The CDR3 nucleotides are TGTGCCAGTAGTGACCCCGGGACAACCGGCAATGAGCAGTTCTTC.

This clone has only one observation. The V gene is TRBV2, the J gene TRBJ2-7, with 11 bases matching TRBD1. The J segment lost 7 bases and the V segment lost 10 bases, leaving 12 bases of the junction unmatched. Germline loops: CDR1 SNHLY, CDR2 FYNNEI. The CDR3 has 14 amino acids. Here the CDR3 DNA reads TGTGCCATCAAACCGGGACAGGGGGAGGGGGAGCAGTACTTC. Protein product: CAIKPGQGEGEQYF. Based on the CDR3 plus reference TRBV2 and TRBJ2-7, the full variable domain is EPEVTQTPSHQVTQMGQEVILRCVPISNHLYFYWYRQILGQKVEFLVSFYNNEISEKSEIFDDQFSVERPDGSNFTLKIRSTKLEDSAMYFCAIKPGQGEGEQYFGPGTRLTVT.

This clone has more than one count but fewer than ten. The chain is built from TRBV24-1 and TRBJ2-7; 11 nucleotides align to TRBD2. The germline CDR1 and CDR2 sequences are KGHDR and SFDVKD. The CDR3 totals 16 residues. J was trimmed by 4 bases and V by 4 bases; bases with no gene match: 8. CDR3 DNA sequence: TGTGCCACCAGTGACCCAACCACTAGCGGGAGTTACGAGCAGTACTTC. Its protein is CATSDPTTSGSYEQYF.